These 8 T cell receptor beta chains were sequenced from one sample in a study of blood T cell repertoires in COVID-19. The method was immunoSEQ multiplex PCR; TCRdb's version includes in-frame clones alone and lacks a portion of them. This sample has hundreds of thousands of clones, with 70% to 90% found just once. Sequences were obtained from peripheral blood. The receptors come from a woman in her forties or fifties with acute or convalescent COVID-19.

This chain uses TRBV10-3 with TRBJ2-5, with 8 nucleotides matching TRBD2. CDR3 length: 15 residues. Germline loops: CDR1 ENHRY, CDR2 SYGVKD. V was pared by 4 bases and J by 4 bases, with 8 bases of the junction left unmatched. This chain's CDR3 is CAISAGSGDRETQYF. The DNA for the CDR3 is TGTGCCATCAGTGCAGGTAGCGGGGACCGAGAGACCCAGTACTTC.

The V call is TRBV30, the J call TRBJ1-1; D is undetermined. The V end lost 3 bases, the J end lost 2 bases, and 4 bases lay between the germline ends. CDR3 length: 11 residues. Germline V lookup: CDR1 GTSNPN, CDR2 SVGIG (reference sequence). The CDR3 spells CAWRLNTEAFF. CDR3 DNA sequence: TGTGCCTGGAGATTAAACACTGAAGCTTTCTTT.

V usage is TRBV4-2 and J usage is TRBJ2-7; the match to TRBD1 covers 8 bases. The J segment lost 1 base and the V segment lost 4 bases, leaving 3 bases of the junction unmatched. The length of the CDR3 is 14 residues. Germline CDR1 reads LGHNA; CDR2 reads YNFKEQ. The CDR3: CASSPGQASYEQYF. The DNA of the CDR3 is TGTGCCAGCAGCCCGGGACAGGCATCCTACGAGCAGTACTTC.

In its sample, this clone was seen a few times. The chain combines TRBV10-3 with TRBJ2-3; weak D call: TRBD2 (5 bases). Germline V gives CDR1 ENHRY, CDR2 SYGVKD. The CDR3 sequence is 16 residues long. Trimming shortened V by 1 base and J by 0 bases, and 11 bases separated the two germline ends. CDR3 amino acids: CAISELQRTSTDTQYF. For the CDR3, the DNA is TGTGCCATCAGTGAGTTACAGCGGACTAGCACAGATACGCAGTATTTT.

This clone was seen once. This rearrangement joins TRBV18 to TRBJ1-1; possible D gene TRBD1, 6 bases. The CDR3 spans 14 residues. V lost 4 bases and J lost 4, with 13 bases in between. The V gene's germline CDR1 is KGHSH and CDR2 LQKENI. The CDR3 loop reads CASSLARGSTEAFF. The CDR3 DNA reads TGTGCCAGCTCACTCGCAAGGGGGAGCACTGAAGCTTTCTTT.

The V gene is TRBV30, the J gene TRBJ2-3; 9 positions match TRBD2. The CDR3 runs 15 residues. Trimming took 5 bases from V and 0 from J; bases not matched to a gene: 6. CDR1 and CDR2 (germline): GTSNPN, SVGIG (reference sequence). The DNA of the CDR3 is TGTGCCTGGGGGCGGACTAGCGCTAGCACAGATACGCAGTATTTT. Its protein is CAWGRTSASTDTQYF.

This clone appeared a single time. The chain uses TRBV5-5 and TRBJ1-1; D perhaps matches TRBD1 (6 bases). Trimming stripped 4 bases from V and 7 bases from J, with 14 bases between. This CDR3 has 13 residues. Germline V CDR1 and CDR2: SGHKS, YYEKEE (reference sequence). Here the CDR3 DNA reads TGTGCCAGCAGCCCTGGACAGTTTAATGAAGCTTTCTTT. It is translated as CASSPGQFNEAFF.

This rearrangement joins TRBV4-1 to TRBJ2-1; D is ambiguous. Trimming cost V 1 base and J 0 bases, with 10 bases left between them. This CDR3 comprises 16 residues. The germline V gene encodes CDR1 MGHRA and CDR2 YSYEKL. The CDR3 reads CASSQALMSSYNEQFF. Here the CDR3 DNA reads TGCGCCAGCAGCCAAGCACTCATGAGCTCCTACAATGAGCAGTTCTTC.